This is a list of T cell receptor beta chains from one sample in a study of T cell repertoires in cytomegalovirus infection. TCRdb reanalysed the reads using MiXCR and keeps one entry per CDR3 protein. The sample shows about 740,000 distinct CDR3 sequences, less than 40% of them seen only once. The specimen sequenced was PBMCs. These receptors were taken from a human donor in good health (CMV status not recorded). Some clones in this sample may be carry-over from other donors' samples. Each CDR3 is given with its conserved first and last residue. D genes are given only for firm matches. Size is omitted from some rows. Given values are once, few, many or a class for expanded clones.

>.|.|TRBV27|TRBJ2-7
TGTGCCAGCAGTTTATCGGGGGATGGCGACGAGCAGTACTTC
CASSLSGDGDEQYF
>TRBD2|.|TRBV4-2|TRBJ2-3
TGTGCCAGCAGCCAAGATTGGGCGGCTAGCGGTAGCACAGATACGCAGTATTTT
CASSQDWAASGSTDTQYF
>TRBD1|.|TRBV7-6|TRBJ2-7
TGTGCCAGCAGCTTAGCACCGGGACAGGAGTACGAGCAGTACTTC
CASSLAPGQEYEQYF
>.|.|TRBV6-5|TRBJ1-4
TGTGCCAGCAGTTACGGAAAACTGTTTTTT
CASSYGKLFF
>.|few|TRBV7-2|TRBJ1-1
TGTGCCAGCAGCATTCCGCGGGGCAGGAACACTGAAGCTTTCTTT
CASSIPRGRNTEAFF
>.|few|TRBV12-3/TRBV12-4|TRBJ2-2
TGTGCCAGCACCCGGACTGGCGGGGAGCTGTTTTTT
CASTRTGGELFF
>TRBD1|few|TRBV7-4|TRBJ2-5
TGTGCCAGCAGCTTTCGGGACAGGGAACAAGAGACCCAGTACTTC
CASSFRDREQETQYF
>TRBD2|.|TRBV7-3|TRBJ2-3
TGTGCCAGCAGCTCCCCGTCGGGCGGGGGGGCAGATACGCAGTATTTT
CASSSPSGGGADTQYF
>TRBD1|.|TRBV20-1|TRBJ2-3
TGCAGTGCTAGAGTGAACAGGGGGAGGTCAGATACGCAGTATTTT
CSARVNRGRSDTQYF
>.|many|TRBV7-2|TRBJ1-2
TGTGCCAGCAGCTTAGCCGGGGGCGACAACTATGGCTACACCTTC
CASSLAGGDNYGYTF
>TRBD1|many|TRBV7-2|TRBJ1-2
TGTGCCAGCAGCTTAGCGGGACAGGGAGACTATGGCTACACCTTC
CASSLAGQGDYGYTF
>TRBD2|.|TRBV5-6|TRBJ2-1
TGTGCCAGCAGCGGGGGGGGAGCTATCGTGGGTAATGAGCAGTTCTTC
CASSGGGAIVGNEQFF
>.|few|TRBV27|TRBJ1-2
TGTGCCAGCACCGCCCAGGCCAGGGGTGTCTATGGCTACACCTTC
CASTAQARGVYGYTF
>TRBD2|many|TRBV6-2/TRBV6-3|TRBJ2-1
TGTGCCAGCAGTTATCCCGCTAGCGGGGGGCCTCTAGATGAGCAGTTCTTC
CASSYPASGGPLDEQFF
>TRBD1|many|TRBV12-3/TRBV12-4|TRBJ2-7
TGTGCCAGCAGGTCCACAGGGGTGGCAGCCGAGCAGTACTTC
CASRSTGVAAEQYF
>.|few|TRBV28|TRBJ2-6
TGTGCCAGCAGTGCGGGCGGCAGGATAGCTGGGGCCAACGTCCTGACTTTC
CASSAGGRIAGANVLTF
>.|.|TRBV29-1|TRBJ2-1
TGCAGCGTTGAAGAAACGCCAGGGAGCTCCTACAATGAGCAGTTCTTC
CSVEETPGSSYNEQFF
>.|many|TRBV7-3|TRBJ1-2
TGTGCCAGCAGCTTAACGTCCCAGGGGAACTATGGCTACACCTTC
CASSLTSQGNYGYTF
>TRBD1|many|TRBV7-2|TRBJ1-1
TGTGCCAGCAGCCTTAACTTGGGACAGCCTGAAGCTTTCTTT
CASSLNLGQPEAFF
>.|.|TRBV5-6|TRBJ2-5
TGTGCAAGCAGAACCCGGGACACCCAAGAGACCAAGTACTTC
CASRTRDTQETKYF
>.|few|TRBV7-6|TRBJ2-7
TGTGCCAGCAGCACTAGTGGAGGGTATATGGCCTACGAGCAGTACTTC
CASSTSGGYMAYEQYF
>TRBD1|.|TRBV5-1|TRBJ2-1
TGCGCCAGCAGCTTGGTTGGGGACAGCTCCTACAATGAGCAGTTCTTC
CASSLVGDSSYNEQFF
>TRBD2|.|TRBV7-2|TRBJ2-5
TGTGCCAGCAGCTTAGCGGGAGGGTTTGAGACCCAGTACTTC
CASSLAGGFETQYF
>.|.|TRBV5-5|TRBJ1-1
TGTGCCAGCAGCTTGGCCGCAGCGGGAATTACTGAAGCTTTCTTT
CASSLAAAGITEAFF
>.|few|TRBV14|TRBJ2-1
TGTGCCAGCAGCCAAGATGCAGCAACCTACAATGAGCAGTTCTTC
CASSQDAATYNEQFF
>.|.|TRBV5-1|TRBJ1-4
TGCGCCAGCAGCTTCCAGCAAACGGGGGCTAATGAAAAACTGTTTTTT
CASSFQQTGANEKLFF
>TRBD1|many|TRBV4-1|TRBJ1-2
TGCGCCAGCAGCCAAGCAGGGACAGGGGGAGGCTACACCTTC
CASSQAGTGGGYTF
>TRBD1|few|TRBV19|TRBJ2-1
TGTGCCAGTAGTAGGGGGACAGAAGAGTTCTTC
CASSRGTEEFF
>.|.|TRBV9|TRBJ2-7
TGTGCCAGCAGCCCTTTAGGGGGGGGGTTCTACGAGCAGTACTTC
CASSPLGGGFYEQYF
>.|.|TRBV19|TRBJ1-5
TGTGCCAGTAGTATAGGGAAGGTTCTTCAGCCCCAGCATTTT
CASSIGKVLQPQHF
>TRBD1|few|TRBV19|TRBJ2-7
TGTGCCAGTAGTATGACAGGGGGCAATTACGAGCAGTACTTC
CASSMTGGNYEQYF
>.|many|TRBV28|TRBJ2-2
TGTGCCAGCAGTTTAGCGGGCCACAACACCGGGGAGCTGTTTTTT
CASSLAGHNTGELFF
>TRBD2|.|TRBV5-1|TRBJ2-3
TGCGCCAGCAGCTCTAGCGGGGTTATCGGTACGCAGTATTTT
CASSSSGVIGTQYF
>.|.|TRBV11-2|TRBJ2-1
TGTGCCAGCAGCTTAACCCTAAGCTCCTACAATGAGCAGTTCTTC
CASSLTLSSYNEQFF
>TRBD2|.|TRBV28|TRBJ2-5
TGTGCCAGCGGGAGGGGTTCGAAAGAGACCCAGTACTTC
CASGRGSKETQYF
>TRBD2|few|TRBV7-8|TRBJ2-3
TGTGCCAGCACCAGTGCGGGGGGAGGACGTCCCACAGATACGCAGTATTTT
CASTSAGGGRPTDTQYF
>.|.|TRBV12-3/TRBV12-4|TRBJ1-2
TGTGCCAGCAGCCGGGCCCCATCGGGGACGGGATATGGCTACACCTTC
CASSRAPSGTGYGYTF
>.|few|TRBV29-1|TRBJ1-4
TGCAGCGGCCACAGCGCAACTAATGAAAAACTGTTTTTT
CSGHSATNEKLFF